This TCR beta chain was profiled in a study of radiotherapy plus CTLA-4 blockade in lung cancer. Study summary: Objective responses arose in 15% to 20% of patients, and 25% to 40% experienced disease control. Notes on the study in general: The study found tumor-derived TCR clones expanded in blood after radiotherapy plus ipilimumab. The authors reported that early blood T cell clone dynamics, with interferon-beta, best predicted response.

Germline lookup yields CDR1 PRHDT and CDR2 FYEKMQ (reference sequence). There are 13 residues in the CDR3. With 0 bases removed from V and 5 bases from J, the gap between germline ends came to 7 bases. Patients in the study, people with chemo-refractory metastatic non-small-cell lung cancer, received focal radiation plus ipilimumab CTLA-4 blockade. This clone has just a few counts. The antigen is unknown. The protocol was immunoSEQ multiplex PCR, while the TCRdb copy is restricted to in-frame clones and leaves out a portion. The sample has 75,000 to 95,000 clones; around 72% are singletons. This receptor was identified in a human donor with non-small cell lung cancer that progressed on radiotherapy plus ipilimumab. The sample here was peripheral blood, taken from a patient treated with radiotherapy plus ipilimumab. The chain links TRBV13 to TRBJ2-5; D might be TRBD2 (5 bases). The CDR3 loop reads CASSLGGVETQYF. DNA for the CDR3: TGTGCCAGCAGCTTAGGGGGAGTCGAGACCCAGTACTTC.